The present T cell receptor (beta chain) was sequenced within a study of human thymus T cells. General observations from the study: Blood and thymic repertoires both appeared biased in V and J gene usage.

Thymus tissue was removed during corrective cardiac surgery. Germline V CDR1 and CDR2: LNHDA, SQIVND (reference sequence). Trimming removed 4 bases from V and 0 bases from J, with 15 bases in between. This CDR3 contains 17 residues. This clone was observed once. What it binds is unknown. Produced via immunoSEQ multiplex PCR; TCRdb's table is partial and in-frame only. The sample shows 100,000 to 150,000 clones, about 93% of them seen only once. Material for sequencing was thymus tissue. The rearrangement uses TRBV19 and TRBJ1-4; D uncertain. The receptor was isolated from a boy younger than two with a congenital heart defect but otherwise immunologically healthy. The CDR3 region is CASSTDMQGTTNEKLFF. The CDR3 nucleotides read TGTGCCAGTAGTACCGACATGCAAGGGACAACTAATGAAAAACTGTTTTTT.